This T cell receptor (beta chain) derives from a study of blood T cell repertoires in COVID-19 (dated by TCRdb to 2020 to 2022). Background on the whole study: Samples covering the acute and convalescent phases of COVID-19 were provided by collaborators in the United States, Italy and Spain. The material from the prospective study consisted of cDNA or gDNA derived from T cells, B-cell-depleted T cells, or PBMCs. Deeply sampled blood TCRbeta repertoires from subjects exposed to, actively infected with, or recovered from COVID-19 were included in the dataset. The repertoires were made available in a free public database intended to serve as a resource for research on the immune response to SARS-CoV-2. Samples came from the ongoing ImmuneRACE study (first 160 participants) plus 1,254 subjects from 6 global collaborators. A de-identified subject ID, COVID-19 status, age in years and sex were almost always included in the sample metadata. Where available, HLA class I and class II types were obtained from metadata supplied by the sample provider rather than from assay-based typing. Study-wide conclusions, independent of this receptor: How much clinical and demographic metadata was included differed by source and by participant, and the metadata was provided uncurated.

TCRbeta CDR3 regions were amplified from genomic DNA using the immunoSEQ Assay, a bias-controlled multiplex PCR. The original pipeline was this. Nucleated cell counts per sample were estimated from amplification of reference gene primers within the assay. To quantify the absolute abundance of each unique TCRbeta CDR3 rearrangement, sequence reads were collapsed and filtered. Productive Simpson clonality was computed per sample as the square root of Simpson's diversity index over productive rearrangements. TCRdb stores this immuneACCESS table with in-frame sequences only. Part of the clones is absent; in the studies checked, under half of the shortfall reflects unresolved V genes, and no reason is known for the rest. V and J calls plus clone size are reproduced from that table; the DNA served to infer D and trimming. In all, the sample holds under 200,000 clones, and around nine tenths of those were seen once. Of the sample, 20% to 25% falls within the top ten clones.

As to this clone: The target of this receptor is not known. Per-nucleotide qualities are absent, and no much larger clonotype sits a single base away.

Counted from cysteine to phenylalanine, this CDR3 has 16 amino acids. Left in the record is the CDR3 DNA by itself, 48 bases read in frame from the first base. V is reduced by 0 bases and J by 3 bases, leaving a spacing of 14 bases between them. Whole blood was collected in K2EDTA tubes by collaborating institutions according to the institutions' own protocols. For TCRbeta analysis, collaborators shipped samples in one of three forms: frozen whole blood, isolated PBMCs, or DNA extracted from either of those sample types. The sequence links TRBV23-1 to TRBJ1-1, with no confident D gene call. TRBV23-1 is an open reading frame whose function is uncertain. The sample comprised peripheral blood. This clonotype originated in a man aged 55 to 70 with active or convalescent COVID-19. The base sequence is TGCGCCAGCAGTCAATCGTCGGTCCCGGGAGACACTGAAGCTTTCTTT. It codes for CASSQSSVPGDTEAFF.